This T cell receptor (beta chain) comes out of a study of vaccination effects on CD4 cells after COVID-19 (dated by TCRdb to the early 2020s). Regarding the research as a whole: The ViraFEST assay stimulated PBMC with viral peptide pools and then used TCR sequencing to identify antigen-specific CD4+ T cell clonotypes by expansion. Two doses of either the BNT162b2 or the mRNA-1273 mRNA SARS-CoV-2 vaccine were administered to participants. Pre-vaccine samples were collected from a couple of convalescent patients 16 days and one week before the first dose, corresponding to 142 and 148 days after COVID-19 diagnosis. Each well held 1.5 million to 2.5 million PBMC cultured in IMDM containing roughly 5% human AB serum, 9.5 to 10 IU/ml IL-2 and gentamicin, along with around 9.4 ug/ml peptides. The study compared SARS-CoV-2 spike-specific CD4+ TCR repertoires before and after mRNA vaccination in COVID-19 convalescent patients and infection-naive vaccine recipients. A total of ten to eleven COVID-19 convalescent patients and a handful of SARS-CoV-2-naive healthy vaccine recipients were included in the full study. Cultures from other donors in the study were sequenced using the Oncomine TCR Beta short-read assay on an Illumina iSeq 100. What the research found in general, with its limitations: Among convalescent patients, the spike-reactive repertoire after vaccination was made up mainly of new vaccine-induced clones that were largely distinct from the clones induced by infection. Limitations of the study were the small number of convalescent patients and the absence of early post-infection timepoints. At late post-vaccination timepoints, both infection-induced and vaccine-induced clones showed marked clonal contraction, consistent with waning T cell responses.

Library preparation used the immunoSEQ multiplex PCR assay. TCR beta CDR3 sequencing was performed on DNA from the cultured, isolated CD4+ T cells. On the study's bioinformatics: Non-productive TCR sequences were discarded, and reads were trimmed to the CDR3 region, with only CDR3s of 7 or more amino acids retained. The MANAFEST web app was used to identify antigen-specific clonotypes by comparing expansion in peptide wells with expansion in reference cultures. Positive clones required FDR<0.05 expansion versus reference and all other wells, odds ratio above 5, and frequency above 0.1% in two replicate wells. A clonotype was defined as cross-reactive if the clonotype was significantly expanded both in SARS-CoV-2 spike wells and in at least one common cold coronavirus spike condition. CDR3 similarity was assessed by Levenshtein distance with the stringdist R package, and unrooted trees were built with ape in R 3.6.1. This immuneACCESS table, as held by TCRdb, lists in-frame sequences with V and J called but not all clones. Of the missing ones, under half trace to an unresolved V gene in checked studies; the others have no known cause. That table furnishes V, J and clone size, whereas the DNA furnished D and trimming. The sample has roughly 60,000 clones on record, 72% of them singletons. The ten top clones hold approximately 20% of the sample.

V is reduced by 10 bases and J by 5 bases, leaving a spacing of 12 bases between them. Taken from cysteine to phenylalanine, the CDR3 has 11 residues. The kept DNA is CDR3 alone, 33 bases in frame from the first base. In the germline V gene, CDR1 corresponds to ENHRY and CDR2 to SYGVKD. After around eleven days of culture, CD4+ T cells were isolated with the EasySep CD4+ T cell isolation kit. PCR-confirmed SARS-CoV-2 infection had occurred in convalescent patients between March and December 2020, before the Alpha, Beta and Delta variants emerged in the United States. Half of the culture medium was replaced with fresh IL-2-containing medium on days 3 and 7. Unless noted otherwise, every peptide stimulation condition was grown in triplicate wells. Using Ficoll-Paque Plus gradient centrifugation, PBMC were separated from whole blood and then either used fresh or cryopreserved at -140C. The QIAamp micro DNA kit was used to extract genomic DNA from the cultured CD4+ T cells.

Turning to this clone: Its antigen is still unknown. No quality values exist for individual bases; no much larger clone is one base distant.

This specimen was CD4+ T cells from PBMCs cultured without peptide, taken before COVID-19 vaccination. This clonotype was obtained from a human donor who had a prior SARS-CoV-2 infection. Here the chain combines TRBV10-3 and TRBJ2-7; the D gene cannot be resolved reliably. The CDR3 sequence is CASSNTDEQYF. In nucleotide form, the sequence is TGTGCCAGCTCTAATACTGACGAGCAGTACTTC.